The sequence of this T cell receptor beta chain was determined in a study of control samples from healthy donors and cancer patients. The protocol was immunoSEQ multiplex PCR, while the TCRdb copy is restricted to in-frame clones and leaves out a portion. Of fewer than 90,000 clones listed, 70% to 90% were seen once; the top ten hold under 2%. Material: PBMCs. The origin of this receptor is a woman aged 55-70 years with head and neck cancer.

The DNA of the CDR3 is TGCGCCAGCAGCTTGGCCTGGACGGGAAGCTCCTACAATGAGCAGTTCTTC. Its protein product is CASSLAWTGSSYNEQFF. The chain carries TRBV5-1 and TRBJ2-1; TRBD2 is a possible D gene (5 bases). The CDR3 spans 17 residues. Trimming took 0 bases from V and 0 from J, leaving 13 bases between them. The V gene's germline CDR1 is SGHRS and CDR2 YFSETQ.